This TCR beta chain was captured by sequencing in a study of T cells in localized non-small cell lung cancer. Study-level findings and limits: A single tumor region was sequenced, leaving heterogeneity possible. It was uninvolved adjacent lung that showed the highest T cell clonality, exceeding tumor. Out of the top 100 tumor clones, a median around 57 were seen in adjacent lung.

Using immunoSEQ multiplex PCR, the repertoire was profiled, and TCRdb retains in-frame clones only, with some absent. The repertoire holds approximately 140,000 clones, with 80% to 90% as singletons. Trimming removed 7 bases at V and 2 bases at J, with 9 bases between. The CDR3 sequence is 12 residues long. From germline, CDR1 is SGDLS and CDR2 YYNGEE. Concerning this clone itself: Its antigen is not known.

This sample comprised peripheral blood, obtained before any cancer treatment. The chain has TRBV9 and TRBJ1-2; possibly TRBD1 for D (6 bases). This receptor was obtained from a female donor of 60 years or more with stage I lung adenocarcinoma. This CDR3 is CASGQTNYGYTF. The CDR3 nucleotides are TGTGCCAGCGGACAGACCAACTATGGCTACACCTTC.